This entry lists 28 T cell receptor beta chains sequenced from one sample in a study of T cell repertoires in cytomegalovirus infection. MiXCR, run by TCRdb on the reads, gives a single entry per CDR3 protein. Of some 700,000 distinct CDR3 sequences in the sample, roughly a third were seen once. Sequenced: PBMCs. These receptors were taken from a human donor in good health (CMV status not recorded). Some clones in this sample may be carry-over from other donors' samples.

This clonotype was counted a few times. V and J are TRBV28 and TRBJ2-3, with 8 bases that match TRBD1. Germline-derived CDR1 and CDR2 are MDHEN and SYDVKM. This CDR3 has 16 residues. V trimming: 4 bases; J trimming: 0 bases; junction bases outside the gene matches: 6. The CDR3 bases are TGTGCCAGCAGTTCTGGACAGGGCGCTAGCACAGATACGCAGTATTTT. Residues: CASSSGQGASTDTQYF.

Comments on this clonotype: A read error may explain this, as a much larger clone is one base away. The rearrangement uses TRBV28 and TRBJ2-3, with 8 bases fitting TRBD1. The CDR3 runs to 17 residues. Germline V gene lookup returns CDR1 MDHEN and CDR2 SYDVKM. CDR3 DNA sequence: TGTGACAGCAGTTTATATTCCAGGGGGCAAAACACAGATACGCAGTATTTT. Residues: CDSSLYSRGQNTDTQYF. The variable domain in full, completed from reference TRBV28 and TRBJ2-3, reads DVKVTQSSRYLVKRTGEKVFLECVQDMDHENMFWYRQDPGLGLRLIYFSYDVKMKEKGDIPEGYSVSREKKERFSLILESASTNQTSMYLCDSSLYSRGQNTDTQYFGPGTRLTVL.

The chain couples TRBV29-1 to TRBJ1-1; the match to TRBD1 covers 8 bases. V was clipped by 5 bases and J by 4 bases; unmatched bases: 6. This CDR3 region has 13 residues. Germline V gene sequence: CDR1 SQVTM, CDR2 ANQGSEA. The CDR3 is CSVSGGLGTEAFF. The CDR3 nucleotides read TGCAGCGTTTCAGGGGGCCTCGGCACTGAAGCTTTCTTT.

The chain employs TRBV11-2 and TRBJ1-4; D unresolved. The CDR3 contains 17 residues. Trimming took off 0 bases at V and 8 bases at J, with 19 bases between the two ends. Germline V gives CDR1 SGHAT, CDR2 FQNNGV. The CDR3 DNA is TGTGCCAGCAGCTTAGATGGAAGTCGAGAGGAAATCGAAAAACTGTTTTTT. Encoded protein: CASSLDGSREEIEKLFF.

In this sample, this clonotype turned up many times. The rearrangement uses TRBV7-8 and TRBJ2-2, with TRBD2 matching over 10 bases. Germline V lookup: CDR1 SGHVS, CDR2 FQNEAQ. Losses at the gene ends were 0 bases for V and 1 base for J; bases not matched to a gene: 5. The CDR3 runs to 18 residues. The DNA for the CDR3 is TGTGCCAGCAGCTTAGCGAGCGGGGGGGCCCGGAACACCGGGGAGCTGTTTTTT. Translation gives CASSLASGGARNTGELFF.

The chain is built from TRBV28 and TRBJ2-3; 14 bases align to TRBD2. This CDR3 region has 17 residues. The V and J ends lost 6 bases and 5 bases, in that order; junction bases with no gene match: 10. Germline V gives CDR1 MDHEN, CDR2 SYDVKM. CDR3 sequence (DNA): TGTGCCAGCAGGGCGACTAGCGGGAGGGCCCGTGAAGATACGCAGTATTTT. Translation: CASRATSGRAREDTQYF.

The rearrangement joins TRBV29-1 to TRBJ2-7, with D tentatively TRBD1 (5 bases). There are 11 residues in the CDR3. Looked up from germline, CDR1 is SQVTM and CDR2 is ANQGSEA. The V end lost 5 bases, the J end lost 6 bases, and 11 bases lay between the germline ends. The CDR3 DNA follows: TGCAGCGTTCACTTAGGGGTCGAGCAGTACTTC. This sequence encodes CSVHLGVEQYF.

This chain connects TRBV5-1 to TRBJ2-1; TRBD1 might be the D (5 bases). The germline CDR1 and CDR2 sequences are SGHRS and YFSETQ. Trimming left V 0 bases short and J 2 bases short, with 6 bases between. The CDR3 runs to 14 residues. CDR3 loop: CASSLEGTYNEQFF. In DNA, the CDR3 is TGCGCCAGCAGCTTGGAGGGGACCTACAATGAGCAGTTCTTC. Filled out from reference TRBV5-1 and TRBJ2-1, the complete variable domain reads KAGVTQTPRYLIKTRGQQVTLSCSPISGHRSVSWYQQTPGQGLQFLFEYFSETQRNKGNFPGRFSGRQFSNSRSEMNVSTLELGDSALYLCASSLEGTYNEQFFGPGTRLTVL.

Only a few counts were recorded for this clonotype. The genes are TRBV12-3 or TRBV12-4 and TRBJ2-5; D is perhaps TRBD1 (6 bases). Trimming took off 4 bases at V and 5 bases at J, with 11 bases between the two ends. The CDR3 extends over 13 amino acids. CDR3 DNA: TGTGCCAGCAGTTACAGGGCTGGGGAGACCCAGTACTTC. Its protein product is CASSYRAGETQYF.

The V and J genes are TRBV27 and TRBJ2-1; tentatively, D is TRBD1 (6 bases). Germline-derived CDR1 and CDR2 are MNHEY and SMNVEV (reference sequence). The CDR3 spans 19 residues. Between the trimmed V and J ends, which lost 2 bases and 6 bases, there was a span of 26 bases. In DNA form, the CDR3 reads TGTGCCAGCAGTTTAATCGCTCCGACAGGACTCATCGCTATCAATGAGCAGTTCTTC. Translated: CASSLIAPTGLIAINEQFF.

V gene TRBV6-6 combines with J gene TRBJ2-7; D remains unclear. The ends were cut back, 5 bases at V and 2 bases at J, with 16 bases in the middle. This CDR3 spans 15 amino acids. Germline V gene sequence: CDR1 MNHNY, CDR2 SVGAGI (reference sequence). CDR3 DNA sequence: TGTGCCAGCAGTCCCCGAGCAGCCGGAACCTACGAGCAGTACTTC. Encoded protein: CASSPRAAGTYEQYF.

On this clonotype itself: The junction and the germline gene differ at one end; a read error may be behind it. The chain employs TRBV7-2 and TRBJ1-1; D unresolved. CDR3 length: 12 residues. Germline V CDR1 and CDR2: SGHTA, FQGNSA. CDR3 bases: TGTGCCAGCAGCTTTCAGAACACTGCAGCTTTCTTT. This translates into CASSFQNTAAFF.

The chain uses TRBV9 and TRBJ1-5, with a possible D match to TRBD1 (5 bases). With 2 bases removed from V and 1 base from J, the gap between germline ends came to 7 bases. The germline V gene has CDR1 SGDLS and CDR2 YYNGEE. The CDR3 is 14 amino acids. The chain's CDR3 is CASSVGGSNQPQHF. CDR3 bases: TGTGCCAGCAGCGTGGGGGGGAGCAATCAGCCCCAGCATTTT. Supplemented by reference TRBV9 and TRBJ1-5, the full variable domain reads DSGVTQTPKHLITATGQRVTLRCSPRSGDLSVYWYQQSLDQGLQFLIQYYNGEERAKGNILERFSAQQFPDLHSELNLSSLELGDSALYFCASSVGGSNQPQHFGDGTRLSIL.

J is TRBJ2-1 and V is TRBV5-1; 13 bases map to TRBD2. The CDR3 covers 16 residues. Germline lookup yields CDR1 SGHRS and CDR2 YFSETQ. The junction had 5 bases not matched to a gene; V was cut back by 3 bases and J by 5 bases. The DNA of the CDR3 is TGCGCCAGCAGCTCGACGGGACTAGCGGGGAACAATGAGCAGTTCTTC. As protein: CASSSTGLAGNNEQFF.

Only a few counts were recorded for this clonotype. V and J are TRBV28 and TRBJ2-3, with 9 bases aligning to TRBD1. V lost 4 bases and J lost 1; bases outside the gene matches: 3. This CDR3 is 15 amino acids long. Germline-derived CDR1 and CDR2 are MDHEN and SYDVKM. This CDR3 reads CASSWDRAGTDTQYF. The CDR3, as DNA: TGTGCCAGCAGTTGGGACAGGGCGGGCACAGATACGCAGTATTTT.

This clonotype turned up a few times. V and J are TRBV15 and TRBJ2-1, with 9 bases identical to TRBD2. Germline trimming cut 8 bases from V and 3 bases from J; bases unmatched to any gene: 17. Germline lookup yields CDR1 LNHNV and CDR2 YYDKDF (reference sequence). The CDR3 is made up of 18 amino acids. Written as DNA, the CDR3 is TGTGCCACCTCCCAGCTATTGGGACTAGCTATCCTCTACAATGAGCAGTTCTTC. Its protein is CATSQLLGLAILYNEQFF.

CDR3 sequence (DNA): TGTGCCAGCACCGAGGGTTCAGCGAACACCGGGGAGCTGTTTTTT. Translated, it gives CASTEGSANTGELFF. This sequence joins TRBV12-3 or TRBV12-4 and TRBJ2-2; the D gene is possibly TRBD2 (5 bases). Trimming cost V 7 bases and J 0 bases, with 12 bases left between them. The CDR3 is 15 residues long.

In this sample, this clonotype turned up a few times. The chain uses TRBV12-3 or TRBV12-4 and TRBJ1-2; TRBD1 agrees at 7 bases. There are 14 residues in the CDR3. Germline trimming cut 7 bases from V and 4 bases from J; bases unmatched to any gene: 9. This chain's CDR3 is CASTPAGQSYGYTF. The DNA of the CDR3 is TGTGCCAGCACTCCCGCGGGACAGAGCTATGGCTACACCTTC.

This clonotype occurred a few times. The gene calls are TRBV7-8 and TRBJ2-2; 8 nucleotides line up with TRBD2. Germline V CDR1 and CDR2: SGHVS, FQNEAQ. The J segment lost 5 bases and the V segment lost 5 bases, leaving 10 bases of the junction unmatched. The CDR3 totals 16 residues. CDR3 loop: CASSPGRAGVTGELFF. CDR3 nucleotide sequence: TGTGCCAGCAGCCCTGGGCGAGCGGGGGTGACCGGGGAGCTGTTTTTT. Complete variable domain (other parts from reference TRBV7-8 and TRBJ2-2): GAGVSQSPRYKVAKRGQDVALRCDPISGHVSLFWYQQALGQGPEFLTYFQNEAQLDKSGLPSDRFFAERPEGSVSTLKIQRTQQEDSAVYLCASSPGRAGVTGELFFGEGSRLTVL.

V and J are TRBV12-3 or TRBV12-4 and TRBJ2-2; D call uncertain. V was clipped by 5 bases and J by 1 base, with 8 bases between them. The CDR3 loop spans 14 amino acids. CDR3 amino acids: CASSADENTGELFF. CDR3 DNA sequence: TGTGCCAGCAGTGCTGACGAGAACACCGGGGAGCTGTTTTTT.

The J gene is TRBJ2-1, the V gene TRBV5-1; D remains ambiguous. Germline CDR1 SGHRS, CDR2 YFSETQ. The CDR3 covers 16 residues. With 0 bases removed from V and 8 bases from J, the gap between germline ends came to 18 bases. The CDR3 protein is CASSLGWASIFDEQFF. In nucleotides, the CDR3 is TGCGCCAGCAGCTTGGGGTGGGCTAGTATCTTCGATGAGCAGTTCTTC.

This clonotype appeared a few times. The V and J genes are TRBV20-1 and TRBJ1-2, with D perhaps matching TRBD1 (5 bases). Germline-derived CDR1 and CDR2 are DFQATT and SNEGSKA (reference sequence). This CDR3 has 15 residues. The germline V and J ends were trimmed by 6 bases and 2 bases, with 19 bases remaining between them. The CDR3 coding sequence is TGCAGTGCCACCGGGGCCAACAGGAGAAACTATGGCTACACCTTC. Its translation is CSATGANRRNYGYTF.

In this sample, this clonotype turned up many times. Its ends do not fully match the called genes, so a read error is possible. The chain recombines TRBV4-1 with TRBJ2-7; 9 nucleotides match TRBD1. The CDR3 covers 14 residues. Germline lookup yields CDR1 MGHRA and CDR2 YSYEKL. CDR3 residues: CASSHGQGSYEQYF. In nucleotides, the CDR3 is TGTGCCAGCAGTCATGGACAGGGGTCCTACGAGCAGTACTTC.

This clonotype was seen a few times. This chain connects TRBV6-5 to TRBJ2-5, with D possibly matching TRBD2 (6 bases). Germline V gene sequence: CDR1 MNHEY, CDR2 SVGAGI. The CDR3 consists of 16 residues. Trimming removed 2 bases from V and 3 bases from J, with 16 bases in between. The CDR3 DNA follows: TGTGCCAGCAGTTACGGACCGGGACTTAGAGAAGAGACCCAGTACTTC. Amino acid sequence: CASSYGPGLREETQYF.

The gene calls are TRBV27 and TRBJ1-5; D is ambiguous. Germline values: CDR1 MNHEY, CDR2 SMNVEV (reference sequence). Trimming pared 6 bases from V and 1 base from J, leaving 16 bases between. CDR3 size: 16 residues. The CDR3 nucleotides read TGTGCCAGCAGGTCTCTGGGTAAACTGAGCAATCAGCCCCAGCATTTT. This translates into CASRSLGKLSNQPQHF.

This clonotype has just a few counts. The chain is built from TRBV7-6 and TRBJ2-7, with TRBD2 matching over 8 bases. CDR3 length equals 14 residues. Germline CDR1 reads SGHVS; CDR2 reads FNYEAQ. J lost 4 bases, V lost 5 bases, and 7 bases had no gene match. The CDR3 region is CASSLSGSGYEQYF. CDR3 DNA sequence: TGTGCCAGCAGCCTGAGCGGGAGCGGATACGAGCAGTACTTC.

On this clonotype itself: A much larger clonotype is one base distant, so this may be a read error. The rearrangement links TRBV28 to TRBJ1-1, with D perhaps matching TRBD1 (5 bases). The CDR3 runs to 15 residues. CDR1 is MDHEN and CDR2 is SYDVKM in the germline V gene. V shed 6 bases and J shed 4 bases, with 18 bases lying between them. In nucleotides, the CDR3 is TGTGCCAGCAGGTTCGGCCCACGGGGACTCACTGAAGCTTTCTTT. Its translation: CASRFGPRGLTEAFF.

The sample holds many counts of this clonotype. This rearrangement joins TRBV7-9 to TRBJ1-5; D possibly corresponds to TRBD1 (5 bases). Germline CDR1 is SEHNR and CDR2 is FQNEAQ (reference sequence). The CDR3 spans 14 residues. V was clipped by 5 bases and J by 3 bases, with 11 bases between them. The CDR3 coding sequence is TGTGCCAGCAGCCCTATGGGGGACAATCAGCCCCAGCATTTT. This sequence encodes CASSPMGDNQPQHF.